This T cell receptor beta chain was obtained from a study of regulatory T cells in long-lasting Graves disease. Study overall: Over 5 years of antithyroid drugs plus positive TSH receptor antibodies defined persistent Graves' disease.

Time point meaning: persistent/refractory GD, antithyroid drugs over 5 years with positive TRAb. From RNA extracted from PBMCs, the TCR library was made. Both iRepertoire HTBI primers and Arm-PCR of CDR3 regions were used to build the TCR beta libraries. TCRdb called the multiplex PCR reads again in MiXCR, with one record for every CDR3 protein. The data show around 460,000 distinct CDR3 sequences, under 25% seen once. CDR1 and CDR2 (germline): SGHTA, FQGNSA. Trimming removed 1 base at V and 0 bases at J, with 9 bases between. The CDR3 totals 15 residues. Study outcomes and limitations: Persistent patients shared more public clonotypes (approximately 2,700) than newly diagnosed patients (around 1,000). Samples came from peripheral blood alone, without thyroid tissue. Repertoires from persistent disease leaned toward TRBV28, TRBJ1-2 and TRBJ2-5.

This clonotype has a handful of counts. Its antigen is unknown. Sequenced material: peripheral blood mononuclear cells (PBMCs), taken when the disease was refractory, from a patient treated with antithyroid drugs. The source is a female donor with Graves disease. The chain links TRBV7-2 to TRBJ1-1; D gene ambiguous. CDR3 amino acids: CASSLEWTVNTEAFF. CDR3 DNA sequence: TGTGCCAGCAGCTTAGAATGGACGGTGAACACTGAAGCTTTCTTT.